The present T cell receptor beta chain was sequenced within a study of cytomegalovirus exposure and HLA in healthy donors. The PCR contained 60 Vbeta and 13 Jbeta primers. Sequencing was performed with immunoSEQ multiplex PCR; in TCRdb, only in-frame clones are kept and a portion is missing. The sample has about 140,000 clones, approximately 57% seen once. V was trimmed by 5 bases and J by 6 bases, leaving 8 bases between them. Germline assignment: CDR1 PRHDT and CDR2 FYEKMQ (reference sequence). This CDR3 has 11 residues. The table lists this clone with a count of one. The target antigen is unknown. Study-level findings and limits: At a 0.05 false discovery rate, a later analysis found 16,951 TCR beta sequences to be associated with HLA alleles. The likely origin of a cluster of highly shared sequence variants was a sequencing artifact.

The sequence was collected from a male donor in good health and CMV-seronegative. The sequenced sample was PBMCs. The rearrangement links TRBV13 to TRBJ2-7, with D possibly being TRBD2 (6 bases). The CDR3 protein is CASSGGLEQYF. CDR3 DNA sequence: TGTGCCAGCAGCGGAGGGCTCGAGCAGTACTTC.